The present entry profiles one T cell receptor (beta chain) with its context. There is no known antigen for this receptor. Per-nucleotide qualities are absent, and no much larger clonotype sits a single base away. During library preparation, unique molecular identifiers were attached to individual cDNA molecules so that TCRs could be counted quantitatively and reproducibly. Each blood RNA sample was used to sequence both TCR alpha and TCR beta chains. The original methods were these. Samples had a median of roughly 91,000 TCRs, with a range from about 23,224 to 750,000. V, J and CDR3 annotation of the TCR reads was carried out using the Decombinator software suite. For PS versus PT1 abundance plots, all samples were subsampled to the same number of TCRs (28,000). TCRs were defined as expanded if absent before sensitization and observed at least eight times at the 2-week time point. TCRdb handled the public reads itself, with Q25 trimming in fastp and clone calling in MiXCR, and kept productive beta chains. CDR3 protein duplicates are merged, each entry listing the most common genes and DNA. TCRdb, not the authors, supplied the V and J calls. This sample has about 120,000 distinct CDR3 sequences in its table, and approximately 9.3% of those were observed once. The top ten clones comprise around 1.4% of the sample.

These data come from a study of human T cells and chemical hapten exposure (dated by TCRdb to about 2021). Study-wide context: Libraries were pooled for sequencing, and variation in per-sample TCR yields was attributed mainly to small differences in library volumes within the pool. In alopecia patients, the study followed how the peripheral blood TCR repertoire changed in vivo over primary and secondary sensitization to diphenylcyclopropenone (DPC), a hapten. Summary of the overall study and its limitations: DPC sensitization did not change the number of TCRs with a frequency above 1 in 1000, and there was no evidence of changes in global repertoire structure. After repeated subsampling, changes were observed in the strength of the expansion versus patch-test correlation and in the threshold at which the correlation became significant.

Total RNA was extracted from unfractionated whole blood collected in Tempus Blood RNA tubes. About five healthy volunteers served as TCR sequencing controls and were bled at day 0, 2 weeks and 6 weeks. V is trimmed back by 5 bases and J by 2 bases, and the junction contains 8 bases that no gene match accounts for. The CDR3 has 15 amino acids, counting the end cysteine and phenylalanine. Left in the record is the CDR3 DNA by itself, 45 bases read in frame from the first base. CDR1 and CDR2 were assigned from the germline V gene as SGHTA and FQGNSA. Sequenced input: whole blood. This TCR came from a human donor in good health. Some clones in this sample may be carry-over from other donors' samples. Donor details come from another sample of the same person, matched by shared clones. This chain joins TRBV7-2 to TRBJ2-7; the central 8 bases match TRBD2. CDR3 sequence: CASSGRLASPYEQYF. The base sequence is TGTGCCAGCAGCGGCCGACTAGCGAGTCCCTACGAGCAGTACTTC.